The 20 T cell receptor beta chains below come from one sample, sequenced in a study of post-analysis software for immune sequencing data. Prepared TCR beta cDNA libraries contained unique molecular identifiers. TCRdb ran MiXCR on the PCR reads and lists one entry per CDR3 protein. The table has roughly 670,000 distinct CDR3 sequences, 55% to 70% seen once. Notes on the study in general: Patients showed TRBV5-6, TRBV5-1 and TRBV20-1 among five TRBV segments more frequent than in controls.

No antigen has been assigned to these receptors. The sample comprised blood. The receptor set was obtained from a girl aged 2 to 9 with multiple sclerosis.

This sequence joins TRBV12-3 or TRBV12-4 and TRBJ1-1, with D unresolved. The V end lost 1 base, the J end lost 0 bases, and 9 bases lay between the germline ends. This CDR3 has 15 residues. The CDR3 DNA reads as TGTGCCAGCAGTTTAGGCGGACGGATGAACACTGAAGCTTTCTTT. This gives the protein CASSLGGRMNTEAFF.

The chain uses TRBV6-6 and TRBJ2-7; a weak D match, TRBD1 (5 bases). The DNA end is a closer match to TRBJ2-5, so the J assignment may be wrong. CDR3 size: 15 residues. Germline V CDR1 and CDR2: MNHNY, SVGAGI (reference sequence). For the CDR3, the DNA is TGTGCCAGCAGCCCTCGGACAAGGCTAAAAGAGACCCAGTACTTC. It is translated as CASSPRTRLKETQYF.

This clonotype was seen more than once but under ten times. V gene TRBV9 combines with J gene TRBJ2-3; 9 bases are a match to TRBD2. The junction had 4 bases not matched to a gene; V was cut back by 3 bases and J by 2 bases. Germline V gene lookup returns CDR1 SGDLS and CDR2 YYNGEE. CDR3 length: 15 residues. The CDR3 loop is CASSGGLADTDTQYF. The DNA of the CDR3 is TGTGCCAGCAGCGGGGGACTAGCCGACACAGATACGCAGTATTTT. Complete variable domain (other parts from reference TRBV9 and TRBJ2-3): DSGVTQTPKHLITATGQRVTLRCSPRSGDLSVYWYQQSLDQGLQFLIQYYNGEERAKGNILERFSAQQFPDLHSELNLSSLELGDSALYFCASSGGLADTDTQYFGPGTRLTVL.

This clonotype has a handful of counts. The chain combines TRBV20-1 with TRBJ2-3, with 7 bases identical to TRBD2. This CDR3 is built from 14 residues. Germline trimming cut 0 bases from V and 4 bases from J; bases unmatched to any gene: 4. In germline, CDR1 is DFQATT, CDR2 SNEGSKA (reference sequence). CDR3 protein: CSARDRAGADTQYF. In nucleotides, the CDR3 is TGCAGTGCTAGAGATCGGGCGGGAGCAGATACGCAGTATTTT.

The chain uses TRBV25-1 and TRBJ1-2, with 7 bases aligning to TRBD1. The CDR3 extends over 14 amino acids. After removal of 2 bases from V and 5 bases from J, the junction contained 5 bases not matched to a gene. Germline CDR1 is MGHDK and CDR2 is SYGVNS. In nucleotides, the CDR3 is TGTGCCAGCAGTGAAGGGACAGCCATTTATGGCTACACCTTC. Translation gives CASSEGTAIYGYTF.

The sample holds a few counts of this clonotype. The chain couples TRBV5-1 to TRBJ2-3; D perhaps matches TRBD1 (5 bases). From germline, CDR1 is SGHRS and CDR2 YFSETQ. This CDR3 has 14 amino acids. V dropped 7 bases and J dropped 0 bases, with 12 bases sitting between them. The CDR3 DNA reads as TGCGCCAGCCGGCGGACACAGAGCACAGATACGCAGTATTTT. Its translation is CASRRTQSTDTQYF.

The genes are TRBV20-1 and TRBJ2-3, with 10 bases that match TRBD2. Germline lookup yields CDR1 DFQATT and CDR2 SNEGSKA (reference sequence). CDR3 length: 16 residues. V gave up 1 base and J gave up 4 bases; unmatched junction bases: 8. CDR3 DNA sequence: TGCAGTGCTAGAGGGCCCAGCGGGAGGGAGTCAGATACGCAGTATTTT. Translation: CSARGPSGRESDTQYF.

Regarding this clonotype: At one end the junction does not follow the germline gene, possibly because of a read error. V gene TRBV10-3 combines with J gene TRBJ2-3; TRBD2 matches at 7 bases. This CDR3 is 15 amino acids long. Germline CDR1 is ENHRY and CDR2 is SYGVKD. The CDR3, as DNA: TGTGCCGTCAGGATGACTAGCCCTAGCACAGATACGCAGTATTTT. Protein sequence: CAVRMTSPSTDTQYF.

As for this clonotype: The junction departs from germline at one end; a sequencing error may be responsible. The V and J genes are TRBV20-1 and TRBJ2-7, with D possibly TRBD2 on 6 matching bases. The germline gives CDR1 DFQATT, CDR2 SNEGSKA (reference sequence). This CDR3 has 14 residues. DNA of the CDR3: TGCAGTACTAGCCTGGCTGGGTCCCCCAATGAGCAGTACTTC. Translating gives CSTSLAGSPNEQYF.

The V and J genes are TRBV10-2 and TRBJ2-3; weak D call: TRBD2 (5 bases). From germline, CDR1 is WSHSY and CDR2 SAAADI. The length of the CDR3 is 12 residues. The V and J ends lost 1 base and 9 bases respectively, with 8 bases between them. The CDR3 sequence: CASSEFRRTQYF. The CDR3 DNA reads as TGCGCCAGCAGTGAGTTCCGGAGGACGCAGTATTTT.

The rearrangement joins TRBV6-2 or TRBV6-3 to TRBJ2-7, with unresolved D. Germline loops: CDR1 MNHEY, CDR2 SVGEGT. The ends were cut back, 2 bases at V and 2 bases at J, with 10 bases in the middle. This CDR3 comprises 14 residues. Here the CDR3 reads CASSYEGGPYEQYF. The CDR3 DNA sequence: TGTGCCAGCAGTTACGAAGGCGGACCCTACGAGCAGTACTTC.

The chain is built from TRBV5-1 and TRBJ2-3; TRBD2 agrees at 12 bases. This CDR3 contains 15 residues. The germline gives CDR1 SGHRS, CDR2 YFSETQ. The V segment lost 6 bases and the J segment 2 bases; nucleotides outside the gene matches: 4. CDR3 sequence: CASNRLAGDTDTQYF. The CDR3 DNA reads TGCGCCAGCAACCGACTAGCGGGGGACACAGATACGCAGTATTTT.

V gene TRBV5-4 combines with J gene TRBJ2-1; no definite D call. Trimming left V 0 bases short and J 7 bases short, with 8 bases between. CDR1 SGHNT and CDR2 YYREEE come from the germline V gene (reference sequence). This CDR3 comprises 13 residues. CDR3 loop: CASSLGLKNEQFF. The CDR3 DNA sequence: TGTGCCAGCAGCTTGGGACTTAAGAATGAGCAGTTCTTC.

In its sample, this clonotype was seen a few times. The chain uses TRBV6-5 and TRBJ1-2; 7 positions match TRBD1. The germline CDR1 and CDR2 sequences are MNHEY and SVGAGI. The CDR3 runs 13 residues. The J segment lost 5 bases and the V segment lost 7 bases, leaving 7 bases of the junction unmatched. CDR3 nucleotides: TGTGCCAGCAATAAACAGGGGAATTATGGCTACACCTTC. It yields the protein CASNKQGNYGYTF.

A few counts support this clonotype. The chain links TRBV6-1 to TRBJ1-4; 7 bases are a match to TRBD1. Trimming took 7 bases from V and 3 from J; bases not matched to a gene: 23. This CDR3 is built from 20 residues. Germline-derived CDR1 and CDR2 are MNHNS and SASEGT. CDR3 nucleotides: TGTGCCAGCAAATTGGGGGAAGGTCGGGACAGCTTTCGGGCTAATGAAAAACTGTTTTTT. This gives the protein CASKLGEGRDSFRANEKLFF.

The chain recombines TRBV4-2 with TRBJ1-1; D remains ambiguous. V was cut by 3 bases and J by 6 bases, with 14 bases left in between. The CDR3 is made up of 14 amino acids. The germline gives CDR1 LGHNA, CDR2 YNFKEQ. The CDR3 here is CASSQVTRAAEAFF. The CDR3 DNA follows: TGTGCCAGCAGCCAGGTTACTAGGGCCGCTGAAGCTTTCTTT.

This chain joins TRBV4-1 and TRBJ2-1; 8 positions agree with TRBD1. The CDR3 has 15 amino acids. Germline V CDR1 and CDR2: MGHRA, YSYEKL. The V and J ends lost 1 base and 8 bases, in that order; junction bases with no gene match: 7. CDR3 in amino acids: CASSQVDRDTDEQFF. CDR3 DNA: TGCGCCAGCAGCCAAGTGGACAGGGATACCGATGAGCAGTTCTTC.

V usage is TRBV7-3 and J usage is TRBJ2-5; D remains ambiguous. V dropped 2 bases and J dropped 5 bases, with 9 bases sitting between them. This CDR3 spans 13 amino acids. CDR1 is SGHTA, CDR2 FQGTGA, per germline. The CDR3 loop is CASSLEYKETQYF. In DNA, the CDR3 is TGTGCCAGCAGCTTAGAGTACAAGGAGACCCAGTACTTC.

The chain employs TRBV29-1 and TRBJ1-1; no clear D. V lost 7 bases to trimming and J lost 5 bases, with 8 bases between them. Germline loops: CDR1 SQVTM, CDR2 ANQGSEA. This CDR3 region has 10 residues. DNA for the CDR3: TGCAGCGCATGGGAGACTGAAGCTTTCTTT. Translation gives CSAWETEAFF.

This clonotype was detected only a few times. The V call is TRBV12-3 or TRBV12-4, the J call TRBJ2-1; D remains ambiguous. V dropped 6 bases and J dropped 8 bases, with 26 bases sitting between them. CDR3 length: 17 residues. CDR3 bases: TGTGCCAGCAGCCTCAAGCCCCGGACCCGCCTGGGCGATGAGCAGTTCTTC. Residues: CASSLKPRTRLGDEQFF.